This T cell receptor beta chain emerged from a study of CD8+CD57+ T cells in acquired aplastic anemia. Study-wide background: Mean DNA quantity obtained from sorted CD4+ and CD8+ cells was 3.2 ug. Study-level findings and limits: For CD8+ Simpson's diversity, patients and controls showed no significant difference.

At least ten counts were recorded for this clonotype. What it binds is not known. Trimming cost V 6 bases and J 1 base, with 12 bases left between them. CDR1 is SNHLY, CDR2 FYNNEI, per germline. The CDR3 runs 15 residues. Profiles of TCR beta VDJ and CDR3 were generated from a genomic DNA template. TCRdb re-called the reads with MiXCR, one entry per CDR3 protein. The table lists 150,000 to 200,000 distinct CDR3 sequences, about 48% of them singletons, with approximately 1% in the top ten. Source material: sorted CD4+, CD8+, or CD8+CD57+ T cells (not recorded which) from PBMCs. The V call is TRBV2, the J call TRBJ2-2; tentative D call: TRBD2 (6 bases). This TCR came from a human donor in good health. CDR3 region: CASRLYSGNTGELFF. The CDR3 nucleotides read TGTGCCAGCAGACTGTATAGCGGGAACACCGGGGAGCTGTTTTTT.